These 2 T cell receptor beta chains came from one sample sequenced in a study of T-cell memory formation after mild COVID-19. TCRdb reprocessed the 5' RACE reads via MiXCR and lists one record per CDR3 protein. Of about 250,000 distinct CDR3 sequences detected, less than 20% appear once; the ten largest clones hold about 4%. The sample taken for sequencing was PBMCs or a T cell subset sorted from them (not recorded which). The source is a man in his late teens or twenties who had mild COVID-19 (a few samples of this study predate the infection). Cell type and time point are not known.

CDR3 nucleotides: TGCGCCAGCAAGGAAGGCGGGGGCCACACCTACGAGCAGTACTTC. This encodes CASKEGGGHTYEQYF. This chain connects TRBV5-1 to TRBJ2-7, with D maybe TRBD2 (7 bases). The germline gives CDR1 SGHRS, CDR2 YFSETQ. The CDR3 consists of 15 residues. V lost 6 bases and J 2 bases, leaving 18 bases between the germline ends. The complete variable domain, with remaining parts taken from reference TRBV5-1 and TRBJ2-7, reads KAGVTQTPRYLIKTRGQQVTLSCSPISGHRSVSWYQQTPGQGLQFLFEYFSETQRNKGNFPGRFSGRQFSNSRSEMNVSTLELGDSALYLCASKEGGGHTYEQYFGPGTRLTVT.

This clonotype was seen only a few times. The chain carries TRBV15 and TRBJ2-5, with no clear D. Trimming removed 6 bases from V and 2 bases from J, with 10 bases in between. Germline lookup yields CDR1 LNHNV and CDR2 YYDKDF (reference sequence). There are 13 residues in the CDR3. The CDR3: CATSLNLQETQYF. The CDR3 DNA reads as TGTGCCACCAGTCTTAACCTTCAAGAGACCCAGTACTTC.